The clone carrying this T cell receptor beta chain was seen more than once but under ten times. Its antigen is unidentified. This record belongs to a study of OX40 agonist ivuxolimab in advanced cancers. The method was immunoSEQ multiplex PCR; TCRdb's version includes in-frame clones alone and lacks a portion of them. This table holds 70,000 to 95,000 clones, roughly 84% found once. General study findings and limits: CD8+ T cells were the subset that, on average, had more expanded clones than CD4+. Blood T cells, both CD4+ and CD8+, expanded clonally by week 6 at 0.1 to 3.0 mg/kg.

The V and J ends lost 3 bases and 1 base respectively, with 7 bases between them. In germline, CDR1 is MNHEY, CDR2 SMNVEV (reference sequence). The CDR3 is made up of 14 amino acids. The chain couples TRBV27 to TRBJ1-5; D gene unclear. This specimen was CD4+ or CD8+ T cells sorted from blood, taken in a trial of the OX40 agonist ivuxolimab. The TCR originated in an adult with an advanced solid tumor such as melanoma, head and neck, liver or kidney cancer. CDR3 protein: CASSFLHSNQPQHF. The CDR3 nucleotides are TGTGCCAGCAGTTTCTTGCACAGCAATCAGCCCCAGCATTTT.